This TCR beta chain was observed in a study of cytomegalovirus exposure and HLA in healthy donors. Primers included in the PCR were 60 Vbeta and 13 Jbeta primers. Produced via immunoSEQ multiplex PCR; TCRdb's table is partial and in-frame only. In the table there are some 170,000 clones, around 74% of which are singletons. The CDR3 has 13 residues. Trimming removed 6 bases from V and 5 bases from J; junction bases left unmatched: 4. Germline CDR1 GTSNPN, CDR2 SVGIG (reference sequence). Sequencing input: PBMCs. V and J are TRBV30 and TRBJ1-6; 7 bases are shared with TRBD1. The TCR sequence derives from a male donor in good health and CMV-seronegative. The CDR3 here is CACTGADNSPLHF. CDR3 bases: TGTGCCTGTACAGGGGCGGATAATTCACCCCTCCACTTT.